This TCR beta chain was documented in a study of CD4 T cells in relation to SARS-CoV-2 and coronaviruses. Across the study: A couple of subjects were Hispanic; patients were fewer than 10 males and a handful of females. The restricting HLA molecule for shared crossreactive spike epitopes was mapped.

With respect to this clone: Its target is unknown.

Notes on the study in general: Culture-expanded clones reflect memory recall rather than primary priming during culture.

TCRdb keeps only in-frame clones here, not all; method: immunoSEQ multiplex PCR. The sample yields approximately 37,000 clones, approximately 85% seen once. The clonotype originates from an adult with COVID-19. The sequencing sample was made of memory CD4+ T cells from PBMCs.

The CDR3 spells CASSSWGGLTDTQYF. In nucleotides, the CDR3 is TGTGCCAGCAGTTCCTGGGGGGGACTCACAGATACGCAGTATTTT. The gene calls are TRBV28 and TRBJ2-3, with 7 bases identical to TRBD2. V lost 4 bases, J lost 2 bases, and 6 bases stayed unmatched. Germline CDR1 reads MDHEN; CDR2 reads SYDVKM. CDR3 length: 15 amino acids.